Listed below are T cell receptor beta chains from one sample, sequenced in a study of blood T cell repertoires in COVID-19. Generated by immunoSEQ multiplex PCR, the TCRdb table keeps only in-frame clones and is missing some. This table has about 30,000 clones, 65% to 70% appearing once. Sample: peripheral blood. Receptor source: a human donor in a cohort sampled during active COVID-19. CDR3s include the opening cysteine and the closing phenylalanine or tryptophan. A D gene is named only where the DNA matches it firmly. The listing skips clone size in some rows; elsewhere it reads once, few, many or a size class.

TGTGCCAGCAGTACCAGGGGTGAGCAGTACTTC	CASSTRGEQYF	NA	NA	TRBV27	TRBJ2-7
TGTGCCACCAGCAGGAAAAGCGGGAGGCTCCAAGAGACCCAGTACTTC	CATSRKSGRLQETQYF	NA	TRBD2	TRBV15	TRBJ2-5
TGTGCCAGCAGCTCAACCGAGAGAAAAAAGAGCTATGGCTACACCTTC	CASSSTERKKSYGYTF	NA	NA	TRBV11-1	TRBJ1-2
TGCGCCAGCAGCTTGGGAGTTACTACAACTAATGAAAAACTGTTTTTT	CASSLGVTTTNEKLFF	NA	NA	TRBV5-1	TRBJ1-4
TGTGCCAGCAGTTCGGAGGGACGGACGGCCTACGAGCAGTACTTC	CASSSEGRTAYEQYF	NA	NA	TRBV28	TRBJ2-7
TGTGCCACCAGTGACCGGGTCATCGATGAGCAGTTCTTC	CATSDRVIDEQFF	NA	NA	TRBV24-1	TRBJ2-1
TGTGCCAGCAGCTTAGTCTCAGGTTTTGGTAACGAGCAGTACTTC	CASSLVSGFGNEQYF	many	NA	TRBV11-3	TRBJ2-7
TGTGCCAGCAGCTTAGTAAGACTTCCGAGCTCCTACAATGAGCAGTTCTTC	CASSLVRLPSSYNEQFF	NA	NA	TRBV7-9	TRBJ2-1
TGCGCCAGCAGCTTGGTGGGGCTGAACACTGAAGCTTTCTTT	CASSLVGLNTEAFF	NA	NA	TRBV5-1	TRBJ1-1
TGTGCCAGCAACGGGGGGTACGAGACCCAGTACTTC	CASNGGYETQYF	NA	TRBD2	TRBV2	TRBJ2-5
TGTGCCAGCAGCTTAGACCCTGCGGGGTACTCTGACGAGCAGTACTTC	CASSLDPAGYSDEQYF	few	NA	TRBV11-3	TRBJ2-7
TGTGCCAGCAGCTTAGGGACTAGCGGGGGGTTCAATGAGCAGTTCTTC	CASSLGTSGGFNEQFF	NA	TRBD2	TRBV7-3	TRBJ2-1
TGTGCCAGCAGCCTGACAGGGACTAATGAAAAACTGTTTTTT	CASSLTGTNEKLFF	NA	TRBD1	TRBV5-4	TRBJ1-4
TGTGCCAGCAGCCAAACGGGGGGCCTCACCTACGAGCAGTACTTC	CASSQTGGLTYEQYF	NA	NA	TRBV6-5	TRBJ2-7
TGTGCCAGCAGTTTATCTGCAGGGTATACCTACGAGCAGTACTTC	CASSLSAGYTYEQYF	NA	NA	TRBV27	TRBJ2-7
TGTGCCAGCAGCTTACCTGAATTGGCTCTTTACACAGATACGCAGTATTTT	CASSLPELALYTDTQYF	NA	NA	TRBV11-2	TRBJ2-3